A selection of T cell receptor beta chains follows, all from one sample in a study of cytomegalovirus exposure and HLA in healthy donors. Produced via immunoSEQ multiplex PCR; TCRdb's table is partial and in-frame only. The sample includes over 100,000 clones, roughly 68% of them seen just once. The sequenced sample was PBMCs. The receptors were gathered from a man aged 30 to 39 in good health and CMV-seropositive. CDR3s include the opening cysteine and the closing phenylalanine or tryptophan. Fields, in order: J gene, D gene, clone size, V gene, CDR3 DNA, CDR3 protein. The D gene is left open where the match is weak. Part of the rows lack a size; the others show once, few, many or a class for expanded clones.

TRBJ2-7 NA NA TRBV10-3 TGTGCCATCAGTGAGAATGAGCGGGCAGGTGAGCAGTACTTC CAISENERAGEQYF
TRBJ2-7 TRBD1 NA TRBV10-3 TGTGCCATCAGTCCGAACAGGGGCGATGGCGAGCAGTACTTC CAISPNRGDGEQYF
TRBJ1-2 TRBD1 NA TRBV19 TGTGCCACCGGGACAGGGGCGGGCCGGGTAGGCTACACCTTC CATGTGAGRVGYTF
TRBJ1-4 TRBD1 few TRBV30 TGTGCCTGGAGTGTACGACAGGGGGAAAAACTGTTTTTT CAWSVRQGEKLFF
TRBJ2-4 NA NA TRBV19 TGTGCCAGTTCCCAGGGGCCGAGGGGAAACATTCAGTACTTC CASSQGPRGNIQYF
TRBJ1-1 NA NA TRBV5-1 TGCGCCAGCAGCCCAAACGGGGGGTTCAACACTGAAGCTTTCTTT CASSPNGGFNTEAFF
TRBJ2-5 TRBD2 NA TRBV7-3 TGTGCCAGCAGTCCCACGGGGGGGGAGACCCAGTACTTC CASSPTGGETQYF
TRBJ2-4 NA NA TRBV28 TGTGCCAGCGGTGACAGCAAAAACATTCAGTACTTC CASGDSKNIQYF
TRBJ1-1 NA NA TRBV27 TGTGCCAGCAGTTTAGCAACGCGGAACACTGAAGCTTTCTTT CASSLATRNTEAFF
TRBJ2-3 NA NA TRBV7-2 TGTGCCAGCAGCTTACTTCGGGGGTTGAGCACAGATACGCAGTATTTT CASSLLRGLSTDTQYF
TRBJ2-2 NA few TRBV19 TGTGCCAGTAGTATTGGGGCAGTACCGAACACCGGGGAGCTGTTTTTT CASSIGAVPNTGELFF
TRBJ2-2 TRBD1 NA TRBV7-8 TGTGCCAGCAGCTCGTGGACAGGGACCGGGGAGCTGTTTTTT CASSSWTGTGELFF
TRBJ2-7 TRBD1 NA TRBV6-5 TGTGCCAGCAGCCTCGACAGGGGGCACGAGCAGTACTTC CASSLDRGHEQYF
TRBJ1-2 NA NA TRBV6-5 TGTGCCAGCAGTTACTCGATACGGGGCTATGGCTACACCTTC CASSYSIRGYGYTF